This T cell receptor beta chain was recorded in a study of blood T cell repertoires in COVID-19. Study background: Whether acute or convalescent, the COVID-19 samples came from the United States, Italy and Spain. Sources were T cells, B-cell-depleted T cells, or PBMCs; the material itself was cDNA or gDNA.

The authors' processing: Amplification with reference gene primers provided the estimates of nucleated cell counts. Repertoires were generated with immunoSEQ multiplex PCR, while TCRdb's copy carries only in-frame clones and drops some. V and J calls and clone size are as listed in that table; D and trimming were resolved from the DNA. The profile covers about 60,000 clones, with approximately 85% appearing a single time and around 18% taken by the ten largest. Germline lookup yields CDR1 KGHDR and CDR2 SFDVKD. There are 14 residues in the CDR3. V gave up 5 bases and J gave up 6 bases, with 12 bases separating them.

The material sequenced was peripheral blood. This rearrangement joins TRBV24-1 to TRBJ1-4, with D possibly TRBD1 on 5 matching bases. The source is a human donor in a cohort sampled during active COVID-19. CDR3 sequence reads: CATSVSREDEKLFF. For the CDR3, the DNA is TGTGCCACCAGTGTCTCCAGGGAAGATGAAAAACTGTTTTTT.